The 21 T cell receptor beta chains in this list originate from one sample, sequenced in a study of T cell repertoires in aging, cancer and after chemotherapy. Multiplex touch-down PCR with TRB-A/B primers amplified rearranged V-D-J TRB sequences. Each CDR3 protein gets one entry after TCRdb re-called the multiplex PCR reads with MiXCR. The profile shows 3,300 or so distinct CDR3 sequences, about 38% of them singletons. Amplification of TCR beta used genomic DNA extracted from peripheral blood. The sequenced sample consisted of blood. All receptors come from a human donor in good health.

The rearrangement links TRBV19 to TRBJ2-1, with D uncertain. Trimming pared 6 bases from V and 0 bases from J, leaving 12 bases between. CDR3 length equals 15 residues. Germline V lookup: CDR1 LNHDA, CDR2 SQIVND (reference sequence). The CDR3 region is CASSIDRSSYNEQFF. The CDR3 coding sequence is TGTGCCAGTAGCATCGACCGGAGCTCCTACAATGAGCAGTTCTTC.

This clonotype is termed medium-sized (0.01 to 0.1%). The chain recombines TRBV29-1 with TRBJ2-5; 7 positions agree with TRBD1. Germline V gene sequence: CDR1 SQVTM, CDR2 ANQGSEA. J was trimmed by 5 bases and V by 2 bases; bases with no gene match: 8. The CDR3 extends over 14 amino acids. For the CDR3, the DNA is TGCAGCGTTGAAAAGGGGGCGCGTTCCGAGACCCAGTACTTC. This encodes CSVEKGARSETQYF.

CDR3 sequence reads: CASSTWTGYHEQYF. For the CDR3, the DNA is TGTGCCAGCAGTACCTGGACAGGGTACCACGAGCAGTACTTC. The rearrangement links TRBV6-2 or TRBV6-3 to TRBJ2-7; 8 bases map to TRBD1. The CDR3 runs 14 residues. Germline V gene lookup returns CDR1 MNHEY and CDR2 SVGEGT. V trimming: 5 bases; J trimming: 5 bases; junction bases outside the gene matches: 8.

This chain links TRBV15 with TRBJ2-2; D is uncertain. Germline CDR1 and CDR2: LNHNV and YYDKDF (reference sequence). The CDR3 runs 13 residues. V was trimmed by 6 bases and J by 1 base, leaving 6 bases between them. CDR3 sequence (DNA): TGTGCCACCAGTACAGTGAACACCGGGGAGCTGTTTTTT. Amino acids: CATSTVNTGELFF.

V usage is TRBV12-3 or TRBV12-4 and J usage is TRBJ1-5, with D possibly TRBD1 on 5 matching bases. V lost 2 bases and J lost 2, with 13 bases in between. The CDR3 runs 16 residues. The CDR3 region has the DNA TGTGCCAGCAGTTTACGGGGGGATGGCGGCAATCAGCCCCAGCATTTT. It codes for CASSLRGDGGNQPQHF.

The CDR3 coding sequence is TGTGCCAGCAGCAGGGGACAGGCGAACACTGAAGCTTTCTTT. Translating it yields CASSRGQANTEAFF. The chain has TRBV5-6 and TRBJ1-1, with TRBD1 matching 8 bases. CDR1 is SGHDT, CDR2 YYEEEE, per germline. The CDR3 runs to 14 residues. Germline trimming cut 4 bases from V and 1 base from J; bases unmatched to any gene: 3.

The J gene is TRBJ2-1, the V gene TRBV6-1; TRBD2 matches at 11 bases. Germline V gene lookup returns CDR1 MNHNS and CDR2 SASEGT. The trim removed 6 bases at V and 4 bases at J, leaving 2 bases unmatched. This CDR3 spans 14 amino acids. The CDR3 loop reads CASRGTSGYNEQFF. The CDR3 DNA reads as TGTGCCAGCAGGGGGACTAGCGGATACAATGAGCAGTTCTTC.

The CDR3 DNA sequence: TGCGCCAGCAGCGATACAGGGTTGAATGAGCAGTTCTTC. It encodes CASSDTGLNEQFF. V gene TRBV5-1 combines with J gene TRBJ2-1, with D possibly TRBD1 on 6 matching bases. The CDR3 has 13 residues. The germline CDR1 and CDR2 sequences are SGHRS and YFSETQ. V was trimmed by 4 bases and J by 7 bases, leaving 12 bases between them.

The rearrangement joins TRBV18 to TRBJ1-1; no reliable D call. The CDR3 is made up of 13 amino acids. V was trimmed by 3 bases and J by 0 bases, leaving 5 bases between them. Germline-derived CDR1 and CDR2 are KGHSH and LQKENI. The CDR3 DNA is TGTGCCAGCTCACCGGGAATGAACACTGAAGCTTTCTTT. Its translation: CASSPGMNTEAFF.

The J gene is TRBJ2-7, the V gene TRBV11-1, with unresolved D. Trimming took 1 base from V and 1 from J, leaving 8 bases between them. Germline-derived CDR1 and CDR2 are SGHAT and FQDESV (reference sequence). The CDR3 is 14 amino acids. CDR3 bases: TGTGCCAGCAGCTTAGGGGCACCATCCTACGAGCAGTACTTC. The encoded protein is CASSLGAPSYEQYF.

This clonotype is judged medium-sized. This chain links TRBV4-3 with TRBJ2-7; D possibly corresponds to TRBD1 (5 bases). Deletions cut 1 base from V and 3 bases from J, with 13 bases between. Germline lookup yields CDR1 LGHNA and CDR2 YSLEER. This CDR3 comprises 15 residues. CDR3 loop: CASSQGTRAGYEQYF. In nucleotides, the CDR3 is TGCGCCAGCAGCCAAGGGACAAGGGCCGGCTACGAGCAGTACTTC.

This rearrangement joins TRBV6-5 to TRBJ1-4; the D gene is possibly TRBD1 (5 bases). V shed 2 bases and J shed 10 bases, with 11 bases lying between them. The CDR3 length is 13 residues. CDR1 and CDR2 from the germline V gene are MNHEY and SVGAGI. Here the CDR3 reads CASSYAGGGKLFF. The CDR3 DNA is TGTGCCAGCAGTTACGCGGGGGGGGGAAAACTGTTTTTT.

V usage is TRBV19 and J usage is TRBJ1-5; D unresolved. The germline V and J ends were trimmed by 0 bases and 5 bases, with 11 bases remaining between them. The CDR3 is 15 residues long. CDR1 and CDR2 (germline): LNHDA, SQIVND (reference sequence). This CDR3 reads CASSIEWPGDQPQHF. As DNA, the CDR3 is TGTGCCAGTAGTATAGAGTGGCCAGGAGATCAGCCCCAGCATTTT.

As concerns this clonotype: Relative to the germline gene, one junction end is altered; a read error may explain this. The chain employs TRBV18 and TRBJ1-2; D not certain. Germline V lookup: CDR1 KGHSH, CDR2 LQKENI. CDR3 size: 13 residues. DNA of the CDR3: TGTGCCAACTCACCGTCGGGAGGAGGTGGCTACACCTTC. This sequence encodes CANSPSGGGGYTF.

Only a few counts were recorded for this clonotype. The chain combines TRBV19 with TRBJ2-1; D possibly corresponds to TRBD1 (6 bases). Deletions cut 6 bases from V and 6 bases from J, with 15 bases between. This CDR3 region has 14 residues. Germline V gene data show CDR1 as LNHDA and CDR2 as SQIVND (reference sequence). CDR3 nucleotide sequence: TGTGCCAGTAGAGATGAAAGAGGGGGCAATGAGCAGTTCTTC. It is translated as CASRDERGGNEQFF.

The chain recombines TRBV12-3 or TRBV12-4 with TRBJ2-7, with TRBD1 identical over 10 bases. The J segment lost 4 bases and the V segment lost 6 bases, leaving 6 bases of the junction unmatched. The CDR3 has 14 residues. CDR3 loop: CASSPTGGTYEQYF. CDR3 nucleotide sequence: TGTGCCAGCAGCCCGACAGGGGGCACGTACGAGCAGTACTTC.

J is TRBJ2-2 and V is TRBV19, with a weak D call TRBD2 (5 bases). V dropped 8 bases and J dropped 6 bases, with 10 bases sitting between them. Germline CDR1 LNHDA, CDR2 SQIVND (reference sequence). CDR3 length: 12 residues. The CDR3 DNA follows: TGTGCCAGTCGAAGGGAGCCCGGGGAGCTGTTTTTT. Protein sequence: CASRREPGELFF.

This chain joins TRBV20-1 and TRBJ1-1, with D perhaps TRBD1 (5 bases). The germline CDR1 and CDR2 sequences are DFQATT and SNEGSKA (reference sequence). Trimming removed 0 bases at V and 5 bases at J, with 19 bases between. CDR3 length: 16 residues. This chain's CDR3 is CSARDPRVGGGTEAFF. CDR3 sequence (DNA): TGCAGTGCTAGAGATCCGAGGGTCGGGGGAGGGACTGAAGCTTTCTTT.

This clonotype is deemed medium-sized (0.01 to 0.1%). The V gene is TRBV12-3 or TRBV12-4, the J gene TRBJ2-1; a weak D match, TRBD2 (6 bases). The CDR3 runs 15 residues. The V end lost 2 bases, the J end lost 7 bases, and 15 bases lay between the germline ends. The CDR3 region has the DNA TGTGCCAGCAGTTTATCCAGCGGGCCTAAGAATGAGCAGTTCTTC. Translating it yields CASSLSSGPKNEQFF.

The rearrangement links TRBV27 to TRBJ2-3, with 12 positions matching TRBD2. CDR1 and CDR2 from the germline V gene are MNHEY and SMNVEV (reference sequence). V shed 2 bases, J shed 5 bases, and the junction held 11 bases outside the gene matches. This CDR3 contains 18 residues. CDR3 sequence reads: CASSLGLLAGGRKDTQYF. CDR3 DNA sequence: TGTGCCAGCAGTTTAGGCCTACTAGCGGGGGGCCGGAAAGATACGCAGTATTTT.

V usage is TRBV18 and J usage is TRBJ2-1, with TRBD2 matching over 9 bases. Germline V gives CDR1 KGHSH, CDR2 LQKENI. The CDR3 is 19 amino acids. Trimming at V came to 0 bases and at J to 0 bases, leaving 9 bases not matched to a gene. CDR3 bases: TGTGCCAGCTCACCACCTCTAGCGGGGCCATCCAGCTCCTACAATGAGCAGTTCTTC. Its translation is CASSPPLAGPSSSYNEQFF.